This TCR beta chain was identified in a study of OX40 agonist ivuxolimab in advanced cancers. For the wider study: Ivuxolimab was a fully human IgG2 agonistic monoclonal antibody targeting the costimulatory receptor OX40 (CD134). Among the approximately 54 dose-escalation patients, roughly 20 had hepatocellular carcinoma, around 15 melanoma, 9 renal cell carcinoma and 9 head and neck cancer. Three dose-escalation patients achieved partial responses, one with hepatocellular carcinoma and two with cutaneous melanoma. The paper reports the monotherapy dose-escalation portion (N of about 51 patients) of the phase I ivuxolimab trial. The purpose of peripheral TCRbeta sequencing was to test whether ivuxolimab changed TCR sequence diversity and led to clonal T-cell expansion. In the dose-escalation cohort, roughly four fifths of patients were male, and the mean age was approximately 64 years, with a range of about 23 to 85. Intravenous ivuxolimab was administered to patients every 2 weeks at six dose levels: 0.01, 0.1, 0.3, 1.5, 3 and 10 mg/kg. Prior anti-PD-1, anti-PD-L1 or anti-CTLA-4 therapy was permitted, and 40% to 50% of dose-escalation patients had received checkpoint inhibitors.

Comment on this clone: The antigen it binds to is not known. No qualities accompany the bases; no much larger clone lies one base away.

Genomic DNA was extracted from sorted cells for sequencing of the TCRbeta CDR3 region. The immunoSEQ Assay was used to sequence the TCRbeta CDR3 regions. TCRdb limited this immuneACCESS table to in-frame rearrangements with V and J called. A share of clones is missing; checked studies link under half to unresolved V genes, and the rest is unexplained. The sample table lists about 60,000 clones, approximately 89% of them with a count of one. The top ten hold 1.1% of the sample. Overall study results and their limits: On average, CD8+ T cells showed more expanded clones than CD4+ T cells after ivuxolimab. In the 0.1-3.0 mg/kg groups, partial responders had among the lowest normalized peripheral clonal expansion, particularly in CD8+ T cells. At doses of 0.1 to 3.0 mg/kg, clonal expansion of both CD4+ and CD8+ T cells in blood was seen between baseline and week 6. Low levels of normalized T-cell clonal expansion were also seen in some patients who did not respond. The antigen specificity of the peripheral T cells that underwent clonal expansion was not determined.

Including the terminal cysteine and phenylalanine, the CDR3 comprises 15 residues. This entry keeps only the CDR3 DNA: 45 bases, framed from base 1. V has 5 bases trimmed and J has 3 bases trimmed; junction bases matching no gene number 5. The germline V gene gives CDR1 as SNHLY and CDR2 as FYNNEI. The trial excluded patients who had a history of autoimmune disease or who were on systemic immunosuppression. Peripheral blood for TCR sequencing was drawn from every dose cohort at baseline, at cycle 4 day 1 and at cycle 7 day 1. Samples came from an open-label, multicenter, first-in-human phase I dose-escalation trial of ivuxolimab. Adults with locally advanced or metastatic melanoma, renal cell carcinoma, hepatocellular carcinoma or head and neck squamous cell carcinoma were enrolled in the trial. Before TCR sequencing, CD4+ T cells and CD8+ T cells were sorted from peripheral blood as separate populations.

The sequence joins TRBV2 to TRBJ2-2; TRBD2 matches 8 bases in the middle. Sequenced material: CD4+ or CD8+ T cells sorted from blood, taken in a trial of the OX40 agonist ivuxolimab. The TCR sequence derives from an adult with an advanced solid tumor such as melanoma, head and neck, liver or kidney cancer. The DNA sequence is TGTGCCAGCAGTAGAGGACTAGCAGACACCGGGGAGCTGTTTTTT. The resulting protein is CASSRGLADTGELFF. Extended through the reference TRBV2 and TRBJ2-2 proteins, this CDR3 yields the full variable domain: EPEVTQTPSHQVTQMGQEVILRCVPISNHLYFYWYRQILGQKVEFLVSFYNNEISEKSEIFDDQFSVERPDGSNFTLKIRSTKLEDSAMYFCASSRGLADTGELFFGEGSRLTVL.